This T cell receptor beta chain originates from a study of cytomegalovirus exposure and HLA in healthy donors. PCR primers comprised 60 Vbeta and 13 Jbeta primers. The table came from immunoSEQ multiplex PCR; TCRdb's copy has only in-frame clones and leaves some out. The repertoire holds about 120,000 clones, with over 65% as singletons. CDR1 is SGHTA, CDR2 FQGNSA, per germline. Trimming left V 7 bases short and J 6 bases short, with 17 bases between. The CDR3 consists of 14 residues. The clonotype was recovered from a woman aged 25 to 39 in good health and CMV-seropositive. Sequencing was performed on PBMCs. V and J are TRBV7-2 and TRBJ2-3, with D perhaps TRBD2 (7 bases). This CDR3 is CASKSGGTRDTQYF. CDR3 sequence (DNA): TGTGCCAGCAAATCGGGGGGCACGAGGGATACGCAGTATTTT.